The T cell receptor beta chain under discussion was sequenced for a study of T cell responses to AZD1222 COVID-19 vaccine. Worth noting for this clone: Its matching antigen is unknown.

The CDR3 extends over 13 amino acids. Looked up from germline, CDR1 is LGHNA and CDR2 is YSLEER. The germline V and J ends were trimmed by 6 bases and 4 bases, with 9 bases remaining between them. The study's findings and limits: Spike-specific TCRs gained breadth and depth after people received two AZD1222 doses. A mostly white British donor set with more females was recruited, and clonal diversity was possibly underestimated. CD4 TCRs covered the whole spike, strongest at regions 160-218 and 743-854.

Profiled with immunoSEQ multiplex PCR; TCRdb holds only in-frame clones, not every one. This sample yields around 69,000 clones, of which 80% to 85% are seen a single time; roughly 6.6% belongs to the top ten. Sequenced material: peripheral blood, taken on day 0 of AZD1222 vaccination. The clonotype was recovered from an adult in good health. V and J are TRBV4-3 and TRBJ2-2; D is ambiguous. The CDR3 nucleotides are TGCGCCAGCAGTCAGGATGGCACCGGGGAGCTGTTTTTT. This codes for CASSQDGTGELFF.